These 31 T cell receptor beta chains originate from one sample sequenced in a study of regulatory T cells in long-lasting Graves disease. Time point indicated: newly diagnosed GD, antithyroid drugs for less than 3 months. The TCR library was made from RNA that had been extracted from PBMCs in TRIzol. With iRepertoire HTBI primers and Arm-PCR of CDR3 regions, TCR beta libraries were built. TCRdb reprocessed the multiplex PCR reads with MiXCR, giving one entry per CDR3 protein. The sample contains 400,000 to 450,000 distinct CDR3 sequences, about a sixth of which appear only once. This same sample was also part of a study on T cells in Graves' hyperthyroidism and ophthalmopathy.

The sequencing used peripheral blood mononuclear cells (PBMCs), collected at new diagnosis, from a patient treated with antithyroid drugs. These receptors came from a woman in her 30s with Graves disease.

This clonotype came up many times. This rearrangement joins TRBV3-1 to TRBJ2-5, with 9 bases aligning to TRBD2. J was trimmed by 3 bases and V by 1 base; bases with no gene match: 3. Germline CDR1 is LGHDT and CDR2 is YNNKEL (reference sequence). The CDR3 consists of 15 residues. CDR3 protein: CASSQGGLAEETQYF. Written as DNA, the CDR3 is TGTGCCAGCAGCCAAGGGGGACTAGCAGAAGAGACCCAGTACTTC.

This clonotype has at least ten counts. The rearrangement links TRBV20-1 to TRBJ2-2, with D unclear. Trimming removed 0 bases from V and 4 bases from J, with 18 bases in between. CDR1 and CDR2 (germline): DFQATT, SNEGSKA (reference sequence). This CDR3 is built from 17 residues. CDR3 sequence reads: CSARDRTTGAATGELFF. DNA of the CDR3: TGCAGTGCTAGAGATCGAACAACGGGTGCGGCCACCGGGGAGCTGTTTTTT.

This clonotype was seen more than once but under ten times. V and J are TRBV10-3 and TRBJ1-2; possible D gene TRBD1, 5 bases. V lost 6 bases and J 8 bases, leaving 19 bases between the germline ends. The CDR3 covers 14 residues. From germline, CDR1 is ENHRY and CDR2 SYGVKD. The CDR3 nucleotides read TGTGCCATCAGGGACGATCCCAGGGAGAGGGGCTACACCTTC. Its translation is CAIRDDPRERGYTF.

There are a few counts of this clonotype. The chain's CDR3 is CSASPQGWMETQYF. The CDR3 DNA reads as TGCAGTGCTAGCCCACAGGGCTGGATGGAGACCCAGTACTTC. The chain recombines TRBV20-1 with TRBJ2-5, with D possibly matching TRBD1 (6 bases). Trimming cost V 3 bases and J 5 bases, with 16 bases left between them. The V gene's germline CDR1 is DFQATT and CDR2 SNEGSKA (reference sequence). The CDR3 is 14 amino acids.

As concerns this clonotype: This may arise from a read error, as a much more abundant clone is one base away. J is TRBJ1-2 and V is TRBV3-1; D unclear. Per germline, CDR1 LGHDT and CDR2 YNNKEL (reference sequence). CDR3 length: 16 residues. In nucleotides, the CDR3 is TGTGCCAGCAGCCAAGTACCCCTCGAACCTAACTATGGCTGCACCTTC. It yields the protein CASSQVPLEPNYGCTF. Based on the CDR3 plus reference TRBV3-1 and TRBJ1-2, the full variable domain is DTAVSQTPKYLVTQMGNDKSIKCEQNLGHDTMYWYKQDSKKFLKIMFSYNNKELIINETVPNRFSPKSPDKAHLNLHINSLELGDSAVYFCASSQVPLEPNYGCTFGSGTRLTVV.

The chain joins TRBV15 to TRBJ2-5, with TRBD1 as a possible D gene (6 bases). CDR1 is LNHNV, CDR2 YYDKDF, per germline (reference sequence). Trimming left V 0 bases short and J 0 bases short, with 8 bases between. The CDR3 spans 15 residues. CDR3 protein: CATSRDGQYQETQYF. DNA of the CDR3: TGTGCCACCAGCAGAGACGGACAGTACCAAGAGACCCAGTACTTC.

Many counts were recorded for this clonotype. This chain uses TRBV20-1 with TRBJ2-1; 7 bases map to TRBD2. This CDR3 comprises 15 residues. CDR1 is DFQATT, CDR2 SNEGSKA, per germline (reference sequence). V was clipped by 4 bases and J by 0 bases; unmatched bases: 6. The CDR3 region has the DNA TGCAGTGCTAACAAGGGACTAAACTCCTACAATGAGCAGTTCTTC. Protein sequence: CSANKGLNSYNEQFF.

This clonotype was seen repeatedly, ten times or more. This chain uses TRBV20-1 with TRBJ1-5, with 10 positions matching TRBD1. Germline V gene data show CDR1 as DFQATT and CDR2 as SNEGSKA (reference sequence). V was pared by 6 bases and J by 7 bases, with 15 bases of the junction left unmatched. The CDR3 is 16 residues long. For the CDR3, the DNA is TGCAGTGCCTCTGACAGGGGGCGCAGAAACAACCAGCCCCAGCATTTT. As protein: CSASDRGRRNNQPQHF.

Ten or more counts support this clonotype. This chain uses TRBV12-3 or TRBV12-4 with TRBJ1-2; TRBD1 aligns across 9 bases. The CDR3 loop spans 15 amino acids. V lost 3 bases, J lost 6 bases, and 8 bases stayed unmatched. In DNA, the CDR3 is TGTGCCAGCAGTTTGCCCCGGGACAGGGCGGATGGCTACACCTTC. Translation gives CASSLPRDRADGYTF.

The chain combines TRBV29-1 with TRBJ2-1; 8 bases map to TRBD2. The germline V gene has CDR1 SQVTM and CDR2 ANQGSEA. This CDR3 spans 15 amino acids. The ends lost 0 bases at V and 6 bases at J; junction bases unmatched: 7. The CDR3 is CSVEEGTRAANEQFF. In DNA form, the CDR3 reads TGCAGCGTTGAAGAAGGGACTAGGGCGGCCAATGAGCAGTTCTTC.

The chain is built from TRBV19 and TRBJ2-2; 7 bases map to TRBD2. CDR1 is LNHDA, CDR2 SQIVND, per germline (reference sequence). The CDR3 contains 16 residues. Trimming at V came to 10 bases and at J to 7 bases, leaving 18 bases not matched to a gene. CDR3 protein: CAIRGTGGRDIGELFF. CDR3 in DNA: TGTGCCATCCGAGGTACGGGAGGACGCGACATCGGGGAGCTGTTTTTT.

This clonotype was seen repeatedly, ten times or more. The chain joins TRBV6-1 to TRBJ1-1; D not certain. The CDR3 is 14 residues long. The V end lost 2 bases, the J end lost 1 base, and 8 bases lay between the germline ends. CDR1 and CDR2 from the germline V gene are MNHNS and SASEGT. The CDR3 spells CASSEILGNTEAFF. As DNA, the CDR3 is TGTGCCAGCAGTGAAATCCTTGGGAACACTGAAGCTTTCTTT.

A few counts support this clonotype. This chain links TRBV7-9 with TRBJ1-2, with TRBD1 identical over 8 bases. CDR3 length equals 15 residues. The germline V gene encodes CDR1 SEHNR and CDR2 FQNEAQ (reference sequence). The junction had 9 bases not matched to a gene; V was cut back by 6 bases and J by 3 bases. The CDR3 protein is CASRHRTGQDYGYTF. The CDR3 DNA reads TGTGCCAGCAGGCATCGGACAGGGCAGGACTATGGCTACACCTTC.

In this sample, this clonotype turned up many times. The chain is built from TRBV7-2 and TRBJ2-5, with TRBD2 identical over 10 bases. The V gene end was trimmed by 5 bases and the J gene end by 5 bases; junction bases not matched to a gene: 8. Germline loops: CDR1 SGHTA, CDR2 FQGNSA. There are 15 residues in the CDR3. The CDR3 DNA is TGTGCCAGCAGCCAATCAAGCGGGAGGGCGGAGACCCAGTACTTC. Translated: CASSQSSGRAETQYF.

This clonotype turned up a few times. The rearrangement joins TRBV9 to TRBJ1-5; 7 bases align to TRBD1. The CDR3 runs 15 residues. In germline, CDR1 is SGDLS, CDR2 YYNGEE. The J segment lost 5 bases and the V segment lost 3 bases, leaving 8 bases of the junction unmatched. The CDR3, as DNA: TGTGCCAGCAGCGCCCATGGGGACAGATATCAGCCCCAGCATTTT. Residues: CASSAHGDRYQPQHF.

The chain is built from TRBV9 and TRBJ2-1, with 15 bases identical to TRBD2. The V segment lost 0 bases and the J segment 1 base; nucleotides outside the gene matches: 2. The CDR3 has 18 residues. Looked up from germline, CDR1 is SGDLS and CDR2 is YYNGEE. CDR3 nucleotides: TGTGCCAGCAGCGTAGTAGGACTAGCGGGAGGGTCCTACAATGAGCAGTTCTTC. This codes for CASSVVGLAGGSYNEQFF.

This clonotype was observed a handful of times. This sequence joins TRBV19 and TRBJ2-1, with D perhaps TRBD1 (6 bases). Between the trimmed V and J ends, which lost 1 base and 10 bases, there was a span of 14 bases. CDR3 length: 14 amino acids. Germline V gene lookup returns CDR1 LNHDA and CDR2 SQIVND (reference sequence). Here the CDR3 reads CASSIGGTRAEQFF. CDR3 nucleotides: TGTGCCAGTAGTATAGGAGGGACAAGAGCAGAGCAGTTCTTC. The full variable domain, with the rest looked up from reference TRBV19 and TRBJ2-1, is DGGITQSPKYLFRKEGQNVTLSCEQNLNHDAMYWYRQDPGQGLRLIYYSQIVNDFQKGDIAEGYSVSREKKESFPLTVTSAQKNPTAFYLCASSIGGTRAEQFFGPGTRLTVL.

The rearrangement uses TRBV11-1 and TRBJ2-3; D is uncertain. There are 16 residues in the CDR3. Trimming cost V 1 base and J 2 bases, with 13 bases left between them. Germline V CDR1 and CDR2: SGHAT, FQDESV (reference sequence). The DNA of the CDR3 is TGTGCCAGCAGCTTAGAAGGTGGCGACCTCACAGATACGCAGTATTTT. Protein sequence: CASSLEGGDLTDTQYF.

The genes are TRBV9 and TRBJ2-3; D is ambiguous. Trimming removed 3 bases from V and 0 bases from J, with 17 bases in between. The CDR3 runs 17 residues. Germline CDR1 and CDR2: SGDLS and YYNGEE. CDR3 sequence: CASSARWATASTDTQYF. The CDR3 nucleotides are TGTGCCAGCAGCGCGAGATGGGCCACCGCTAGCACAGATACGCAGTATTTT.

The chain employs TRBV2 and TRBJ1-2; the match to TRBD1 covers 10 bases. V was clipped by 5 bases and J by 8 bases; unmatched bases: 14. CDR1 SNHLY and CDR2 FYNNEI come from the germline V gene. The CDR3 loop spans 16 amino acids. The CDR3 sequence: CASSLSGTGVWGGYTF. CDR3 DNA: TGTGCCAGCAGTTTATCCGGGACAGGGGTTTGGGGCGGCTACACCTTC.

This clonotype showed up just a few times. This rearrangement joins TRBV30 to TRBJ1-6; the D gene is possibly TRBD1 (6 bases). The CDR3 length is 13 residues. Deletions cut 2 bases from V and 9 bases from J, with 11 bases between. Germline V CDR1 and CDR2: GTSNPN, SVGIG (reference sequence). This chain's CDR3 is CAWSRVGGSPLHF. Here the CDR3 DNA reads TGTGCCTGGAGTCGGGTAGGGGGTTCACCCCTCCACTTT.

This clonotype was counted ten times or more. The chain couples TRBV12-3 or TRBV12-4 to TRBJ2-7; unclear D gene. The CDR3 sequence is 13 residues long. V shed 2 bases and J shed 2 bases, with 7 bases lying between them. This CDR3 reads CASSLQATYEQYF. CDR3 coding DNA: TGTGCCAGCAGTTTACAGGCTACCTACGAGCAGTACTTC.

Many counts were recorded for this clonotype. The chain carries TRBV2 and TRBJ2-3; weak D call: TRBD1 (7 bases). TRBJ2-7 explains the end of the DNA better; the J call may be wrong. The CDR3 has 14 residues. Germline V gene sequence: CDR1 SNHLY, CDR2 FYNNEI. The CDR3 loop is CATSRGEAPYEQYF. The CDR3 region has the DNA TGTGCCACTAGCAGGGGGGAGGCCCCCTACGAGCAGTACTTC.

This clonotype was detected ten times or more. The chain couples TRBV20-1 to TRBJ2-7; 7 bases fit TRBD2. The CDR3 length is 14 residues. J was trimmed by 0 bases and V by 3 bases; bases with no gene match: 5. The V gene's germline CDR1 is DFQATT and CDR2 SNEGSKA (reference sequence). CDR3 sequence (DNA): TGCAGTGCTAGGTCCCGGGACTACTCCTACGAGCAGTACTTC. Its protein product is CSARSRDYSYEQYF.

This clonotype was counted at least ten times. One end of the junction is discordant with germline, which a read error may explain. The CDR3 region has the DNA TGCGCCAGCAGCTTGGCCCTTGGACAGTGGAGCTCCTACAATGAGCAGTTCTTC. This translates into CASSLALGQWSSYNEQFF. The chain couples TRBV5-5 to TRBJ2-1; a weak D match, TRBD1 (6 bases). The germline CDR1 and CDR2 sequences are SGHKS and YYEKEE (reference sequence). The CDR3 contains 18 residues. The full variable domain, its missing parts supplied by reference TRBV5-5 and TRBJ2-1, is DAGVTQSPTHLIKTRGQQVTLRCSPISGHKSVSWYQQVLGQGPQFIFQYYEKEERGRGNFPDRFSARQFPNYSSELNVNALLLGDSALYLCASSLALGQWSSYNEQFFGPGTRLTVL.

This clonotype has only a few counts. The chain joins TRBV7-2 to TRBJ1-1; 10 bases agree with TRBD1. CDR1 is SGHTA, CDR2 FQGNSA, per germline. The length of the CDR3 is 16 residues. The trim removed 4 bases at V and 4 bases at J, leaving 9 bases unmatched. Here the CDR3 reads CASSSRDRGLGTEAFF. The DNA for the CDR3 is TGTGCCAGCAGCTCCCGGGACAGGGGTCTGGGCACTGAAGCTTTCTTT. Full variable domain (missing parts from reference TRBV7-2 and TRBJ1-1): GAGVSQSPSNKVTEKGKDVELRCDPISGHTALYWYRQSLGQGLEFLIYFQGNSAPDKSGLPSDRFSAERTGGSVSTLTIQRTQQEDSAVYLCASSSRDRGLGTEAFFGQGTRLTVV.

As for this clonotype: Given a much more abundant clone one base away, this may be a read error. The chain links TRBV30 to TRBJ1-6, with a possible D match to TRBD1 (5 bases). Germline V gene data show CDR1 as GTSNPN and CDR2 as SVGIG (reference sequence). This CDR3 has 15 amino acids. V gave up 3 bases and J gave up 2 bases, with 11 bases separating them. CDR3 amino acids: CAWRGRVTYNSPLHF. Here the CDR3 DNA reads TGTGCCTGGAGGGGCAGGGTGACCTATAATTCACCCCTCCACTTT.

The V and J genes are TRBV14 and TRBJ1-1; D is perhaps TRBD1 (6 bases). The length of the CDR3 is 17 residues. Deletions cut 1 base from V and 1 base from J, with 16 bases between. Germline V gene lookup returns CDR1 SGHDN and CDR2 FVKESK. The CDR3 region is CASSQGPYRERNTEAFF. CDR3 in DNA: TGTGCCAGCAGCCAAGGGCCCTACAGGGAAAGGAACACTGAAGCTTTCTTT.

This clonotype was seen at least ten times. The chain uses TRBV7-9 and TRBJ2-2, with 9 bases that match TRBD2. Germline V lookup: CDR1 SEHNR, CDR2 FQNEAQ (reference sequence). This CDR3 contains 17 residues. Trimming at V came to 2 bases and at J to 3 bases, leaving 7 bases not matched to a gene. CDR3 DNA sequence: TGTGCCAGCAGCTTACCGTTAGCGGGAGCGGACACCGGGGAGCTGTTTTTT. Translation: CASSLPLAGADTGELFF.

This clonotype was seen many times. The chain uses TRBV7-9 and TRBJ1-3; no firm D call. The CDR3 sequence is 17 residues long. V was clipped by 5 bases and J by 0 bases, with 17 bases between them. From germline, CDR1 is SEHNR and CDR2 FQNEAQ (reference sequence). The CDR3: CASSPTPRPNSGNTIYF. The CDR3 coding sequence is TGTGCCAGCAGCCCAACACCACGGCCCAACTCTGGAAACACCATATATTTT.

The chain uses TRBV27 and TRBJ2-2; no reliable D call. The germline V gene encodes CDR1 MNHEY and CDR2 SMNVEV (reference sequence). The CDR3 is 18 residues long. V was pared by 0 bases and J by 4 bases, with 18 bases between. The CDR3 bases are TGTGCCAGCAGTTTATCTATCCTCTCGGCAGGCCCCACCGGGGAGCTGTTTTTT. It codes for CASSLSILSAGPTGELFF.